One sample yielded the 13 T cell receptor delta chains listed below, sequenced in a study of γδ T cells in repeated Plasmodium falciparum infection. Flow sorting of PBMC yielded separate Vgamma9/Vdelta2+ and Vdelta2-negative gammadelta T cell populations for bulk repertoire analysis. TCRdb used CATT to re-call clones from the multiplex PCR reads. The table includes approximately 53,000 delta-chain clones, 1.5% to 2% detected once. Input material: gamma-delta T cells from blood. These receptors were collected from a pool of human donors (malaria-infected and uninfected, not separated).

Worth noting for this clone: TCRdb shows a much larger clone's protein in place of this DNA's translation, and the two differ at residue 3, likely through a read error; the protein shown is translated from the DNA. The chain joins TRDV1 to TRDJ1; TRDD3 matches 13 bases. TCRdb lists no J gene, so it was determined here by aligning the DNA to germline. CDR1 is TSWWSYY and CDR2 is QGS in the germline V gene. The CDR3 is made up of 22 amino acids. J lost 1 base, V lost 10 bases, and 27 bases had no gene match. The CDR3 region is CAPGNGIPTGGYEWFRTDKLIF. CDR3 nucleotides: TGTGCTCCTGGAAACGGGATCCCTACTGGGGGATACGAGTGGTTCCGCACCGATAAACTCATCTTT.

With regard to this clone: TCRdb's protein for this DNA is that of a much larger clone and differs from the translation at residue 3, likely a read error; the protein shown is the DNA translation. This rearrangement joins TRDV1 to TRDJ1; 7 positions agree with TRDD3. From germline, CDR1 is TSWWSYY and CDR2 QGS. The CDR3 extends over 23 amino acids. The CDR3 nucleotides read TGTGCTATTGGGGTCATGAAAGGTACGAGACAATTGGGGGAGAGAGTTTACACCGATAAACTCATCTTT. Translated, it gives CAIGVMKGTRQLGERVYTDKLIF.

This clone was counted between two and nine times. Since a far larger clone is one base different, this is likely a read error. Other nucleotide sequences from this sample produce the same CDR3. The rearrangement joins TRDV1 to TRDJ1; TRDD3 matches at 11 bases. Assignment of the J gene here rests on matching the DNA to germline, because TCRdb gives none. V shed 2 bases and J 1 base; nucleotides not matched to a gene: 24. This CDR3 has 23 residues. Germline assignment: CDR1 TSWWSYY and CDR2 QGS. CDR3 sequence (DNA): TGTGCTCTTGGGGAAGGCCTTCCTACGAGGCCCACTTTTGGGGGATACGCCACCGATAAACTCATCTTT. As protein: CALGEGLPTRPTFGGYATDKLIF.

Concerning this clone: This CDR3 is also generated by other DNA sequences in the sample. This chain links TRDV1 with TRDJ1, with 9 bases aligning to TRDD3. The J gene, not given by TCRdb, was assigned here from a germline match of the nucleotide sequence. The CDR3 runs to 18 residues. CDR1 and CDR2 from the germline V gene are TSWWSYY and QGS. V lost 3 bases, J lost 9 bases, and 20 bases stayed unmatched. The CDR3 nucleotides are TGTGCTCTTGGGGAGCCTCGGACCTATACTGGGGGACCGGCGGAACTCATCTTT. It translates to CALGEPRTYTGGPAELIF.

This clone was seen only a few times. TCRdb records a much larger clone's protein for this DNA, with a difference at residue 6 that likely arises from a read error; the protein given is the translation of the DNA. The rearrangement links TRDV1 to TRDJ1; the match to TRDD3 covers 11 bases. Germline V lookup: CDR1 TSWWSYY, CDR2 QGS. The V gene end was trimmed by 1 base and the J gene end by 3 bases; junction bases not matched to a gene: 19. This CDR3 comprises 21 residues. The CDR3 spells CALGERILQNIWGIRADKLIF. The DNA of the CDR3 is TGTGCTCTTGGGGAACGTATCCTACAAAACATTTGGGGGATACGCGCCGATAAACTCATCTTT.

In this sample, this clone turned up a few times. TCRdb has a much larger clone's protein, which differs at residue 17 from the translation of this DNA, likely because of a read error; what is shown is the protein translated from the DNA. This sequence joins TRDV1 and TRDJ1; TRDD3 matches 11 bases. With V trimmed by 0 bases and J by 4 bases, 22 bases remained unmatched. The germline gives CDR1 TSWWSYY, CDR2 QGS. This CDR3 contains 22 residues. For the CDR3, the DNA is TGTGCTCTTGGGGAACTAGTGACCTGGGACACGTGGGGGATACGCGACATCGATAAACTCATCTTT. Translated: CALGELVTWDTWGIRDIDKLIF.

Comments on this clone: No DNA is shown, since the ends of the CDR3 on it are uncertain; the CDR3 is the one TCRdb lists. CDR3 in amino acids: CSVLLCSKPVKAFLLPGDYTDKLIF. The V gene call is TRAV29/DV5, and the J gene call is absent; the listed D gene, TRDD3, was not tested against the DNA. The CDR3 is 25 amino acids long, termini counted. The germline CDR1 and CDR2 sequences are NSMFDY and ISSIKDK.

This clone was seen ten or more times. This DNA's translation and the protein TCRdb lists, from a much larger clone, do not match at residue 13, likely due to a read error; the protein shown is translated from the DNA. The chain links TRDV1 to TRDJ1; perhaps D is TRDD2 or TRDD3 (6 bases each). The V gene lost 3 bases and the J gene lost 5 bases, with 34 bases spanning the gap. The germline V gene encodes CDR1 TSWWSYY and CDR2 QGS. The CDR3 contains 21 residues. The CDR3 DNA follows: TGTGCTCTTGGGGAGGAAGGGGCCTTCCCAATACTGAGGGATAGATCGGATAAACTCATCTTT. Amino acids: CALGEEGAFPILRDRSDKLIF.

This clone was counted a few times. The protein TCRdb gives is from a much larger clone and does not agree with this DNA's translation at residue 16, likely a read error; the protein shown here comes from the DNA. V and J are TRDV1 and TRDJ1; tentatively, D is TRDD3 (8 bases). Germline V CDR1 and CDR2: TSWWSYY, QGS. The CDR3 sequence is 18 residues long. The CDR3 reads CALGKPLSYWGLTDKPIF. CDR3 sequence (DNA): TGTGCTCTTGGGAAACCCCTTTCCTACTGGGGGCTCACCGATAAACCCATCTTT.

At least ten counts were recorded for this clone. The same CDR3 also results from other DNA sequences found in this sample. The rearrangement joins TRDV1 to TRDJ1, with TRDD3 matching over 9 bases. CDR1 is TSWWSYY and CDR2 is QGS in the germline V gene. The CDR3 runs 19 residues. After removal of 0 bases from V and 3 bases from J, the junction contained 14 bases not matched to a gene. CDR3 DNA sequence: TGTGCTCTTGGGGAACTGGGGCCCTGGGGGATTTGGAACCCCGATAAACTCATCTTT. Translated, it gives CALGELGPWGIWNPDKLIF.

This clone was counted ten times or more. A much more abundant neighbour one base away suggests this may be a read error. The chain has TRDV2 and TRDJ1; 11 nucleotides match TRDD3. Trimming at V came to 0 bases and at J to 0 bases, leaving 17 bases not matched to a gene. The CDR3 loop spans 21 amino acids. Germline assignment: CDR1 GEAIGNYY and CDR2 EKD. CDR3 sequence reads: CACDTAEKVGDTCLYTDKLIF. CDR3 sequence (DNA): TGTGCCTGTGACACCGCGGAGAAGGTGGGGGATACGTGTCTGTACACCGATAAACTCATCTTT.

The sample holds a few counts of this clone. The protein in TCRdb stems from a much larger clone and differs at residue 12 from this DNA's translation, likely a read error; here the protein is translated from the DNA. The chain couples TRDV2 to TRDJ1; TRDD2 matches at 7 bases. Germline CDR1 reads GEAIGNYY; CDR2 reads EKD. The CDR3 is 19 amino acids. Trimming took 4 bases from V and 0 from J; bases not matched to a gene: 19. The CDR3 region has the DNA TGTGCCTGTGATAATCCCGCCTTCCTTGACTGCAGGTACACCGATAAACTCATCTTT. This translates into CACDNPAFLDCRYTDKLIF.

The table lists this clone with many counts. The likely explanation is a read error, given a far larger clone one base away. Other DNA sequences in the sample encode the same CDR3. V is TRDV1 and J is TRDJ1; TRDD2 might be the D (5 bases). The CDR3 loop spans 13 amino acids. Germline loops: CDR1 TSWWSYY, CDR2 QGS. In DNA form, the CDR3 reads TGTGCTCTTGGGGAAGCCTACACCGATAAACTCATCTTC. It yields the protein CALGEAYTDKLIF.